These T cell receptor beta chains were read from a single sample in a study of T cell responses to AZD1222 COVID-19 vaccine. Data came from immunoSEQ multiplex PCR; TCRdb stores just in-frame clones and leaves some out. Of fewer than 250,000 clones in the sample, approximately 94% were seen once. The material sequenced was peripheral blood, taken on day 0 of MenACWY control vaccination. The receptors stem from an adult in good health. CDR3s include the opening cysteine and the closing phenylalanine or tryptophan. D genes are given only for firm matches. A row's size may be missing; if present it is once, few, many or a size class.

clone_size	d_call	v_call	j_call	cdr3_nt	cdr3_aa
once	-	TRBV6-4	TRBJ2-1	TGTGCCAGCAGTGACGGTTCAGGGGGGGACAAGCAGTTCTTC	CASSDGSGGDKQFF
-	-	TRBV19	TRBJ1-3	TGTGCCAGTACCCGAACCTGGGGGAGCACCTCTGGAAACACCATATATTTT	CASTRTWGSTSGNTIYF
-	TRBD1	TRBV18	TRBJ1-6	TGTGCCAGCTCACCACGACAGGGGGCGGATTCACCCCTCCACTTT	CASSPRQGADSPLHF
-	-	TRBV7-9	TRBJ1-2	TGTGCCAGCAGCTCTGACCCCTTGACAGCTAACTATGGCTACACCTTC	CASSSDPLTANYGYTF
-	-	TRBV11-2	TRBJ2-2	TGTGCCAGCAGCTTAGGGGGCACCGGGGAGCTGTTTTTT	CASSLGGTGELFF
-	TRBD1	TRBV6-5	TRBJ2-7	TGTGCCAGCAGTTATCGGACAGGGACCTACGAGCAGTACTTC	CASSYRTGTYEQYF
-	-	TRBV2	TRBJ1-1	TGTGCCAGCAGTGGTGACACCCAAGCCGGAGGAGCTTTCTTT	CASSGDTQAGGAFF
-	-	TRBV5-4	TRBJ1-2	TGTGCCAGCAGCTTGACCCAAAAAGCTAACTATGGCTACACCTTC	CASSLTQKANYGYTF
-	-	TRBV19	TRBJ2-3	TGTGCCAGTAGTATGCGACGGATCACAGATACGCAGTATTTT	CASSMRRITDTQYF
few	-	TRBV4-2	TRBJ1-6	TGTGCCAGCAGCCAAGATCAGGCGGGGTCGCGGTCACCCCTCCACTTT	CASSQDQAGSRSPLHF
-	TRBD1	TRBV5-1	TRBJ1-1	TGCGCCAGCAGCGGGTCAGGGGGGAACACTGAAGCTTTCTTT	CASSGSGGNTEAFF
-	-	TRBV5-4	TRBJ1-1	TGTGCCAGCAGTACGGGACTGCAGAACACTGAAGCTTTCTTT	CASSTGLQNTEAFF
-	-	TRBV18	TRBJ2-7	TGTGCCAGCTCACCCCCAGGGACCTACGAGCAGTACTTC	CASSPPGTYEQYF
-	TRBD1	TRBV5-1	TRBJ1-2	TGCGCCAGCAGCCTCGGACAGGGCGCAATCTATGGCTACACCTTC	CASSLGQGAIYGYTF
-	-	TRBV4-2	TRBJ2-3	TGTGCCAGCAGCCAAGATTTGGCGGGGGCGGGGGATACGCAGTATTTT	CASSQDLAGAGDTQYF
-	-	TRBV11-3	TRBJ2-1	TGTGCCAGCAGCCCATACTCGGGCGGGTCAAGGAATGAGCAGTTCTTC	CASSPYSGGSRNEQFF
-	-	TRBV19	TRBJ2-2	TGTGCCAGTAGTATACTACTAGACGTTAACGGGGAGCTGTTTTTT	CASSILLDVNGELFF
-	-	TRBV6-5	TRBJ2-3	TGTGCCAGCAGACTGACTAGGTCTAGCACAGATACGCAGTATTTT	CASRLTRSSTDTQYF
-	-	TRBV5-1	TRBJ2-1	TGCGCCAGCAGTAACTACTGGACTAGGGGGAATGAGCAGTTCTTC	CASSNYWTRGNEQFF
-	-	TRBV28	TRBJ1-2	TGTGCCAGTCTTAGGGCCAGCTATGGCTACACCTTC	CASLRASYGYTF
-	TRBD1	TRBV2	TRBJ2-1	TGTGCCAGCAGTGAGCTCGGGACAGTAGGGTACAATGAGCAGTTCTTC	CASSELGTVGYNEQFF
-	-	TRBV19	TRBJ1-2	TGTGCCAGTAGTAAGCCCCGAGTCGCGTGGGGGCGAGGCTACACCTTC	CASSKPRVAWGRGYTF
-	TRBD2	TRBV19	TRBJ2-1	TGTGCCAGTAGTATCCTAGCGGGGGGTAACAATGAGCAGTTCTTC	CASSILAGGNNEQFF
-	-	TRBV20-1	TRBJ2-3	TGCAGTGCTAGTGGGCCTAGCAAACGACTCCGGCAAAGCATTGATACGCAGTATTTT	CSASGPSKRLRQSIDTQYF
-	TRBD1	TRBV30	TRBJ1-1	TGTGCCTGGAGTGATCTTCCGGGACAGGGAGCGACTGAAGCTTTCTTT	CAWSDLPGQGATEAFF